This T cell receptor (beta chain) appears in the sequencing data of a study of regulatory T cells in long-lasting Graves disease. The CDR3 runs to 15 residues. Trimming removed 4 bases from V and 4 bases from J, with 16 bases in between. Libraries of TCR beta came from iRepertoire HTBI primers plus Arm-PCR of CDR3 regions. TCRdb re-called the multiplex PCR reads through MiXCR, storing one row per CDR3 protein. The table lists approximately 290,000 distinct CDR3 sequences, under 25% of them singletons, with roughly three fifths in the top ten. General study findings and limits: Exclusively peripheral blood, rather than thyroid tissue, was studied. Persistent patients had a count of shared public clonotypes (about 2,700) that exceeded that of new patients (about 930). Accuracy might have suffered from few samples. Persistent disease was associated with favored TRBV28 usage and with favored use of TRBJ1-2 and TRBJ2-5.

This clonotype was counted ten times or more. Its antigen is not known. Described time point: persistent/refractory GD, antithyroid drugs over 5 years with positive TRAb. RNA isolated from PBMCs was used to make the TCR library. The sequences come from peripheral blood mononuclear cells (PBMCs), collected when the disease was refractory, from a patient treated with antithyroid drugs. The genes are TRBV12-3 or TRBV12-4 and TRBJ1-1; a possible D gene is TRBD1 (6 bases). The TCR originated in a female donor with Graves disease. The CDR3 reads CASSSRGRGGTEAFF. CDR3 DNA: TGTGCCAGCAGTTCACGGGGGCGGGGGGGCACTGAAGCTTTCTTT.